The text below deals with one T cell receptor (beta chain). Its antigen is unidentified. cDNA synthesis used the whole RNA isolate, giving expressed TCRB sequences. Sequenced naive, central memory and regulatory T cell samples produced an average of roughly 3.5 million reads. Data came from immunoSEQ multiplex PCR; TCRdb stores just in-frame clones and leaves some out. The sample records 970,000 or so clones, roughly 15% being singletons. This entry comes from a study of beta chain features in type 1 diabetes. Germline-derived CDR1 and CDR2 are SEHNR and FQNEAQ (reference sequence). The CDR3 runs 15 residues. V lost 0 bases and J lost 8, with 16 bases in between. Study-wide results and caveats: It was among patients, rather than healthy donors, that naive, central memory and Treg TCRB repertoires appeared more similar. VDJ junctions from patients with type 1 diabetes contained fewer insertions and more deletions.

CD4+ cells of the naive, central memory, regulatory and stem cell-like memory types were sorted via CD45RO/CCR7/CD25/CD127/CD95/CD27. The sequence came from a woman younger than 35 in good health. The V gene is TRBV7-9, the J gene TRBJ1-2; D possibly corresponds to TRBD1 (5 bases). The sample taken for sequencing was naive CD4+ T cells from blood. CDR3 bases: TGTGCCAGCAGCTTAGCAGGGACGGGTCAACACGGCTACACCTTC. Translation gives CASSLAGTGQHGYTF.